These 9 T cell receptor beta chains originate from one sample sequenced in a study of CD8 T cells in Susac syndrome. RNA totalling roughly 0.45 to 1 ug underwent reverse transcription with random hexamers. TCRdb fed the immunoSEQ multiplex PCR reads into MiXCR, producing one record per CDR3 protein. Of approximately 160,000 distinct CDR3 sequences in the sample, about 96% are singletons; the top ten hold around 0.12%. Sequenced sample: CD4+ T cells from PBMCs. Receptors originate from a human donor with Susac syndrome.

The chain combines TRBV7-9 with TRBJ2-1; no clear D gene. The V end was cut by 1 base, the J end by 12 bases, with 13 bases between. This CDR3 spans 13 amino acids. Germline assignment: CDR1 SEHNR and CDR2 FQNEAQ (reference sequence). The DNA for the CDR3 is TGTGCCAGCAGCTTAGTTTTACGACCGCGGCAGTTCTTC. It is translated as CASSLVLRPRQFF.

The V gene is TRBV27, the J gene TRBJ2-5, with a tentative D call TRBD2 (5 bases). The CDR3 consists of 17 residues. The germline V gene has CDR1 MNHEY and CDR2 SMNVEV (reference sequence). The ends were cut back, 6 bases at V and 5 bases at J, with 25 bases in the middle. Here the CDR3 reads CASSRSALLGSPETQYF. Here the CDR3 DNA reads TGTGCCAGCAGCCGCTCCGCGTTGCTAGGGAGCCCGGAGACCCAGTACTTC.

The chain couples TRBV20-1 to TRBJ2-3; weak D call: TRBD2 (7 bases). The germline V gene has CDR1 DFQATT and CDR2 SNEGSKA (reference sequence). Trimming stripped 6 bases from V and 5 bases from J, with 18 bases between. This CDR3 has 14 amino acids. The CDR3 protein is CSAPDGGRGDTQYF. CDR3 nucleotide sequence: TGCAGTGCCCCGGACGGGGGGCGAGGAGATACGCAGTATTTT.

The V gene is TRBV29-1, the J gene TRBJ1-2; 8 nucleotides match TRBD1. The V segment lost 3 bases and the J segment 0 bases; nucleotides outside the gene matches: 12. The CDR3 covers 17 residues. CDR1 and CDR2 (germline): SQVTM, ANQGSEA. CDR3 loop: CSVDPTQDRDSNYGYTF. The DNA of the CDR3 is TGCAGCGTTGATCCTACCCAGGACAGGGACTCTAACTATGGCTACACCTTC. The variable domain in full, with the rest retrieved from reference TRBV29-1 and TRBJ1-2, is SAVISQKPSRDICQRGTSLTIQCQVDSQVTMMFWYRQQPGQSLTLIATANQGSEATYESGFVIDKFPISRPNLTFSTLTVSNMSPEDSSIYLCSVDPTQDRDSNYGYTFGSGTRLTVV.

CDR3 sequence: CASSSQGFYEQYV. In nucleotides, the CDR3 is TGTGCCAGCAGTTCCCAGGGTTTCTACGAGCAGTACGTC. This chain uses TRBV6-7 with TRBJ2-7; a possible D gene is TRBD1 (5 bases). TRBV6-7 is an open reading frame, and its role is uncertain. The CDR3 spans 13 residues. Between the trimmed V and J ends, which lost 4 bases and 3 bases, there was a span of 10 bases.

This CDR3 is CASSLNAGSGTGFGTQYF. In DNA, the CDR3 is TGCGCCAGCAGCTTGAACGCCGGCTCCGGGACAGGGTTCGGGACCCAGTACTTC. The chain is built from TRBV5-1 and TRBJ2-5; 9 nucleotides agree with TRBD1. This CDR3 spans 18 amino acids. Germline assignment: CDR1 SGHRS and CDR2 YFSETQ. Losses at the gene ends were 1 base for V and 7 bases for J; bases not matched to a gene: 17.

The rearrangement links TRBV24-1 to TRBJ2-5; D tentatively reads TRBD1 or TRBD2 (5 bases each). Trimming stripped 9 bases from V and 5 bases from J, with 12 bases between. Germline lookup yields CDR1 KGHDR and CDR2 SFDVKD. CDR3 length: 12 amino acids. CDR3 protein: CATGGNGETQYF. CDR3 bases: TGTGCCACCGGGGGTAACGGGGAGACCCAGTACTTC.

The table lists this clonotype with a few counts. The chain employs TRBV11-1 and TRBJ1-2; D call uncertain. The V and J ends lost 2 bases and 6 bases respectively, with 7 bases between them. CDR1 and CDR2 from the germline V gene are SGHAT and FQDESV (reference sequence). CDR3 size: 12 residues. The CDR3 reads CASSLSGNGYTF. CDR3 coding DNA: TGTGCCAGCAGCTTATCGGGAAATGGCTACACCTTC.

The genes are TRBV2 and TRBJ2-2, with 8 bases aligning to TRBD1. The CDR3 consists of 16 residues. After removal of 6 bases from V and 4 bases from J, the junction contained 10 bases not matched to a gene. The germline V gene encodes CDR1 SNHLY and CDR2 FYNNEI. DNA for the CDR3: TGTGCCAGCAGGCCCCCAGGGGGCGCCGGCACCGGGGAGCTGTTTTTT. Translated, it gives CASRPPGGAGTGELFF. Looking up the rest from reference TRBV2 and TRBJ2-2 gives the full variable domain: EPEVTQTPSHQVTQMGQEVILRCVPISNHLYFYWYRQILGQKVEFLVSFYNNEISEKSEIFDDQFSVERPDGSNFTLKIRSTKLEDSAMYFCASRPPGGAGTGELFFGEGSRLTVL.